This T cell receptor (beta chain) was sequenced for a study of cytotoxic CD8 clonotypes in ibrutinib-treated CLL. Across the study: With a range of 6 to 36, the median treatment time before response samples were taken was approximately twelve months.

Comments on this clone: Its antigen is still unknown.

Sequencing used immunoSEQ multiplex PCR; TCRdb keeps in-frame clones, though not all of them. The sample includes approximately 91,000 clones, about 85% of them seen just once. The study, taken as a whole, reports: Timing of sampling differed between sustained-remission and progressing patients. Clonality went up at ibrutinib response and then declined back toward baseline at progression.

The material sequenced was PBMCs, taken after 12 months of ibrutinib treatment. This clonotype originated in a human donor with chronic lymphocytic leukemia.

The CDR3 sequence is CARQGRNTIYF. CDR3 sequence (DNA): TGCGCCAGACAGGGGCGAAACACCATATATTTT. The chain recombines TRBV5-1 with TRBJ1-3; 7 bases align to TRBD1. The V gene end was trimmed by 8 bases and the J gene end by 5 bases; junction bases not matched to a gene: 1. The length of the CDR3 is 11 residues. The germline V gene encodes CDR1 SGHRS and CDR2 YFSETQ.